The 10 T cell receptor beta chains presented below share a single source sample, sequenced in a study of T cells after yellow fever vaccination. Each CDR3 protein is one row after TCRdb ran MiXCR on the 5' RACE reads. In the table there are some 240,000 distinct CDR3 sequences, approximately 3.2% of which are singletons. The sequencing here drew on CD4+ T cells sorted from PBMCs, taken 10 days after the yellow fever booster vaccination. These receptors were obtained from a young man who received the YFV17D yellow fever vaccine.

This clonotype was counted a few times. The rearrangement uses TRBV5-1 and TRBJ1-5; the D gene is possibly TRBD1 (6 bases). Germline CDR1 and CDR2: SGHRS and YFSETQ. The CDR3 covers 15 residues. With 4 bases removed from V and 5 bases from J, the gap between germline ends came to 16 bases. The CDR3 spells CASSPEGDTHQPQHF. CDR3 nucleotide sequence: TGCGCCAGCAGCCCCGAGGGGGACACCCATCAGCCCCAGCATTTT.

This chain uses TRBV6-5 with TRBJ2-7; 7 nucleotides line up with TRBD1. CDR1 MNHEY and CDR2 SVGAGI come from the germline V gene. CDR3 length: 16 amino acids. The V gene end was trimmed by 1 base and the J gene end by 1 base; junction bases not matched to a gene: 7. This chain's CDR3 is CASSYLTGAVSYEQYF. In nucleotides, the CDR3 is TGTGCCAGCAGTTACTTAACAGGGGCCGTATCCTACGAGCAGTACTTC.

In its sample, this clonotype was seen many times. The gene calls are TRBV7-9 and TRBJ1-2; 9 positions match TRBD1. Trimming cost V 5 bases and J 1 base; bases outside gene matches: 5. Germline V gene data show CDR1 as SEHNR and CDR2 as FQNEAQ (reference sequence). This CDR3 has 15 residues. CDR3 sequence reads: CASSPGQGYNYGYTF. The DNA for the CDR3 is TGTGCCAGCAGCCCTGGACAGGGGTATAACTATGGCTACACCTTC.

This clonotype occurred a few times. J is TRBJ2-1 and V is TRBV5-1; TRBD2 aligns across 7 bases. The CDR3 has 15 residues. Trimming cost V 0 bases and J 4 bases; bases outside gene matches: 4. The germline gives CDR1 SGHRS, CDR2 YFSETQ. CDR3 coding DNA: TGCGCCAGCAGCTTGGCCGACGGGGGGTACAATGAGCAGTTCTTC. It encodes CASSLADGGYNEQFF.

Many counts were recorded for this clonotype. The rearrangement uses TRBV9 and TRBJ2-6; D not certain. The CDR3 extends over 17 amino acids. V lost 0 bases and J 0 bases, leaving 10 bases between the germline ends. From germline, CDR1 is SGDLS and CDR2 YYNGEE. The CDR3 coding sequence is TGTGCCAGCAGCGTAGGGGCTGCCCGCTCTGGGGCCAACGTCCTGACTTTC. This translates into CASSVGAARSGANVLTF. The whole variable domain, filled in from reference TRBV9 and TRBJ2-6, reads DSGVTQTPKHLITATGQRVTLRCSPRSGDLSVYWYQQSLDQGLQFLIQYYNGEERAKGNILERFSAQQFPDLHSELNLSSLELGDSALYFCASSVGAARSGANVLTFGAGSRLTVL.

The table lists this clonotype with many counts. J is TRBJ1-6 and V is TRBV10-3; 7 bases agree with TRBD1. The CDR3 length is 13 residues. V trimming: 4 bases; J trimming: 8 bases; junction bases outside the gene matches: 2. The germline gives CDR1 ENHRY, CDR2 SYGVKD. Here the CDR3 DNA reads TGTGCCATCAGTGTCCAGGGGGATTCACCCCTCCACTTT. Residues: CAISVQGDSPLHF.

This clonotype was detected many times. The rearrangement links TRBV5-6 to TRBJ2-3; TRBD1 agrees at 10 bases. Germline V CDR1 and CDR2: SGHDT, YYEEEE. This CDR3 has 14 amino acids. With V trimmed by 3 bases and J by 4 bases, 2 bases remained unmatched. The CDR3 protein is CASSSDRGSDTQYF. Here the CDR3 DNA reads TGTGCCAGCAGCTCGGACAGGGGGTCAGATACGCAGTATTTT.

This clonotype was observed at least ten times. This chain connects TRBV9 to TRBJ2-7; TRBD2 agrees at 11 bases. Germline CDR1 and CDR2: SGDLS and YYNGEE. V shed 3 bases, J shed 2 bases, and the junction held 4 bases outside the gene matches. This CDR3 is 15 amino acids long. The CDR3 DNA reads TGTGCCAGCAGCGCCGGGACTAGCGGCGCCTACGAGCAGTACTTC. It specifies CASSAGTSGAYEQYF.

Comment on this clonotype: Being one base from a much bigger clone, this may be a read error. The chain links TRBV11-2 to TRBJ1-6, with 7 bases lining up with TRBD1. CDR1 is SGHAT and CDR2 is FQNNGV in the germline V gene. The CDR3 runs to 13 residues. The J segment lost 10 bases and the V segment lost 7 bases, leaving 7 bases of the junction unmatched. CDR3 DNA sequence: TGTGCCAGCATGACTTCAGGGGGATCACCCCTCCACTTT. It yields the protein CASMTSGGSPLHF. Full variable domain (remainder filled in from reference TRBV11-2 and TRBJ1-6): EAGVAQSPRYKIIEKRQSVAFWCNPISGHATLYWYQQILGQGPKLLIQFQNNGVVDDSQLPKDRFSAERLKGVDSTLKIQPAKLEDSAVYLCASMTSGGSPLHFGNGTRLTVT.

The table lists this clonotype with many counts. V usage is TRBV12-3 or TRBV12-4 and J usage is TRBJ1-3; D not resolved. The CDR3 is made up of 14 amino acids. V was shortened by 4 bases and J by 0 bases, with 7 bases between the two germline ends. CDR3 sequence reads: CASSYGGSGNTIYF. The CDR3 region has the DNA TGTGCCAGCAGTTACGGCGGCTCTGGAAACACCATATATTTT.